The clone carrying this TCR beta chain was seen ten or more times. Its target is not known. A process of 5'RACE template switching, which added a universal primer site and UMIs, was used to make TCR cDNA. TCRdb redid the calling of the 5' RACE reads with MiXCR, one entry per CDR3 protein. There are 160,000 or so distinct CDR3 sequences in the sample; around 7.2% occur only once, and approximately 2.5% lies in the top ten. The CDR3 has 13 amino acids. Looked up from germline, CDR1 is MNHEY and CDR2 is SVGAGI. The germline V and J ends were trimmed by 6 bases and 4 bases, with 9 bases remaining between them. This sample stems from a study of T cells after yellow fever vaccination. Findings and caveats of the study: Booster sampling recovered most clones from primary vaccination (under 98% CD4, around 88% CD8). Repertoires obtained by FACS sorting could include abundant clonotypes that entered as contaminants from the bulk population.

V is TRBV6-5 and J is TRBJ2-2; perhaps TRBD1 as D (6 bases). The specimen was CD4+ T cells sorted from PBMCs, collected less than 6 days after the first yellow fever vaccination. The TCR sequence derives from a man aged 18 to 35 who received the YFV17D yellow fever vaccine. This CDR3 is CASRQGTTGELFF. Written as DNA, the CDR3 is TGTGCCAGCAGGCAGGGGACCACCGGGGAGCTGTTTTTT.